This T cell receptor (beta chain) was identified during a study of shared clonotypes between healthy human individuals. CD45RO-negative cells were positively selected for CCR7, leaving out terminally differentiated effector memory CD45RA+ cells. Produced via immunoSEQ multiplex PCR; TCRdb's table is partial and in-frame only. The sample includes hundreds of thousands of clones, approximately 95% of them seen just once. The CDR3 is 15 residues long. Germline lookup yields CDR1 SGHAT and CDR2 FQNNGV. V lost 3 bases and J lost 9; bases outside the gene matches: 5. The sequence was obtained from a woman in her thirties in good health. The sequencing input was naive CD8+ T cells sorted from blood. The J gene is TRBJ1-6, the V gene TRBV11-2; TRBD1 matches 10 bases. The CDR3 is CASSFGTGASSPLHF. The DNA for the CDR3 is TGTGCCAGCAGCTTCGGGACAGGGGCAAGTTCACCCCTCCACTTT.